This TCR beta chain was recovered during a study of cytomegalovirus exposure and HLA in healthy donors. With 60 Vbeta and 13 Jbeta primers, the PCR was carried out. TCRdb's table, derived via immunoSEQ multiplex PCR, lists solely in-frame clones and lacks some. The table has approximately 110,000 clones, approximately 81% seen once; the top ten hold around 1.2%. The CDR3 is 15 residues long, counting both termini. Looked up from germline, CDR1 is MDHEN and CDR2 is SYDVKM. This clone was counted a few times. The limits of the CDR3 on the DNA are not certain, so only TCRdb's listed CDR3 is given. The source of this sequence is a young man in good health and CMV-seronegative. The sequenced sample was PBMCs. The chain employs TRBV28 and TRBJ1-2; the D call of TRBD1 is as the table states it, not checked on the DNA. The CDR3 protein is CASSSSGTGSFGYTF.